This entry features one TCR beta chain sequence. Possible read error: a much larger clone is one base away. This entry is derived from a study of CD8+CD57+ T cells in acquired aplastic anemia. The CDR3 consists of 15 residues. CDR1 and CDR2 (germline): SNHLY, FYNNEI. Investigators profiled TCR beta VDJ and CDR3 from genomic DNA template. Each CDR3 protein gets one entry after TCRdb re-called the reads with MiXCR. This table holds 150,000 to 200,000 distinct CDR3 sequences, around half found once. All sequencing subjects had displayed CD8+CD57+ cell expansion on flow cytometry. In all patients, the disease was severe acquired aplastic anemia.

The sequenced material came from sorted CD4+, CD8+, or CD8+CD57+ T cells (not recorded which) from PBMCs. The TCR was taken from a human donor with aplastic anemia. V and J are TRBV2 and TRBJ1-2; TRBD1 matches at 10 bases. CDR3 protein: CASSTGQGLIYGCTF. CDR3 nucleotides: TGTGCCAGCAGTACGGGACAGGGGCTAATCTATGGCTGCACCTTC.